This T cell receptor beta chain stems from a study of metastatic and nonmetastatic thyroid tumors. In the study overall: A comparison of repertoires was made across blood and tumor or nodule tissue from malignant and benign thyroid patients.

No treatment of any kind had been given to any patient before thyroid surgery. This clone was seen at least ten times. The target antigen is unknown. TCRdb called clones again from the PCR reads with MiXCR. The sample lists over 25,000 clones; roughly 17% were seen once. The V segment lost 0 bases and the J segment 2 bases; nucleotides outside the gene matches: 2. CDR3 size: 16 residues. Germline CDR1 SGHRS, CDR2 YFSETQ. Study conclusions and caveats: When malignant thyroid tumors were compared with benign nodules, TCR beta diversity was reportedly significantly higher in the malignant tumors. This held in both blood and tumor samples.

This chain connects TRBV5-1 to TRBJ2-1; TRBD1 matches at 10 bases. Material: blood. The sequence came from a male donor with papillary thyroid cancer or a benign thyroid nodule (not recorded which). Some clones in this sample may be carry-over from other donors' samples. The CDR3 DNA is TGCGCCAGCAGCTTGGCAGGGACAGGGGCCTACAATGAGCAGTTCTTC. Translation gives CASSLAGTGAYNEQFF. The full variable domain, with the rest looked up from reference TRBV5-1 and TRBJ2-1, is KAGVTQTPRYLIKTRGQQVTLSCSPISGHRSVSWYQQTPGQGLQFLFEYFSETQRNKGNFPGRFSGRQFSNSRSEMNVSTLELGDSALYLCASSLAGTGAYNEQFFGPGTRLTVL.